These 11 T cell receptor beta chains were sequenced from one sample in a study of T cell responses to AZD1222 COVID-19 vaccine. Sequencing used immunoSEQ multiplex PCR; TCRdb keeps in-frame clones, though not all of them. This table holds tens of thousands of clones, roughly four fifths found once. The material sequenced was peripheral blood, taken on day 0 of AZD1222 vaccination. The receptor set was obtained from an adult in good health.

The CDR3 loop reads CASSPGTGEVRLATNEKLFF. Written as DNA, the CDR3 is TGTGCCAGCAGTCCCGGGACAGGGGAGGTTCGCCTGGCTACTAATGAAAAACTGTTTTTT. The rearrangement joins TRBV28 to TRBJ1-4; 10 nucleotides line up with TRBD1. V shed 5 bases, J shed 2 bases, and the junction held 17 bases outside the gene matches. CDR3 length equals 20 residues. Germline V gene data show CDR1 as MDHEN and CDR2 as SYDVKM.

The chain combines TRBV5-6 with TRBJ2-5; either TRBD1 or TRBD2 may fit D (6 bases each). Looked up from germline, CDR1 is SGHDT and CDR2 is YYEEEE. The length of the CDR3 is 13 residues. V was cut by 3 bases and J by 3 bases, with 9 bases left in between. For the CDR3, the DNA is TGTGCCAGCAGCTGGAGGGGGGAAGAGACCCAGTACTTC. Protein product: CASSWRGEETQYF.

The chain couples TRBV28 to TRBJ2-7; D remains unclear. This CDR3 has 11 residues. Per the germline V gene, CDR1 is MDHEN and CDR2 is SYDVKM. V gave up 7 bases and J gave up 3 bases, with 7 bases separating them. The DNA of the CDR3 is TGTGCCAGCACAGACGACTACGAGCAGTACTTC. Its protein is CASTDDYEQYF.

The V call is TRBV6-6, the J call TRBJ1-1, with a tentative D call TRBD1 (6 bases). Germline CDR1 MNHNY, CDR2 SVGAGI (reference sequence). The CDR3 runs 14 residues. V was shortened by 0 bases and J by 7 bases, with 12 bases between the two germline ends. This CDR3 reads CASSYSTGGGEAFF. The CDR3 region has the DNA TGTGCCAGCAGTTACTCGACGGGGGGCGGTGAAGCTTTCTTT.

The chain couples TRBV6-5 to TRBJ2-3; the match to TRBD1 covers 8 bases. Per germline, CDR1 MNHEY and CDR2 SVGAGI. V lost 2 bases and J lost 5; bases outside the gene matches: 6. CDR3 length equals 15 residues. CDR3 DNA: TGTGCCAGCAGTTACGGGGGACAGGTGGGAGATACGCAGTATTTT. Protein sequence: CASSYGGQVGDTQYF.

The rearrangement uses TRBV2 and TRBJ2-1; perhaps TRBD2 as D (7 bases). The CDR3 has 13 residues. Germline lookup yields CDR1 SNHLY and CDR2 FYNNEI. Trimming removed 8 bases at V and 7 bases at J, with 15 bases between. The CDR3 sequence is CASLGGPGNEQFF. DNA for the CDR3: TGTGCCAGCTTGGGGGGGCCTGGGAATGAGCAGTTCTTC.

V gene TRBV3-1 (or the pseudogene TRBV3-2) combines with J gene TRBJ1-2, with a possible D match to TRBD1 (5 bases). Germline CDR1 reads LGHDT; CDR2 reads YNNKEL (reference sequence). V lost 2 bases and J lost 4, with 14 bases in between. The CDR3 covers 15 residues. As DNA, the CDR3 is TGTGCCAGCAGCCAATCATGGGGACGGACCTATGGCTACACCTTC. The encoded protein is CASSQSWGRTYGYTF.

The chain recombines TRBV7-2 with TRBJ1-3, with D hard to call. The CDR3 spans 15 residues. V lost 5 bases and J 0 bases, leaving 11 bases between the germline ends. The V gene's germline CDR1 is SGHTA and CDR2 FQGNSA. Here the CDR3 reads CASSLRFGSGNTIYF. The CDR3 coding sequence is TGTGCCAGCAGCCTACGATTCGGCTCTGGAAACACCATATATTTT.

In this sample, this clone turned up once. This chain joins TRBV7-6 and TRBJ2-7; 8 bases are a match to TRBD1. The CDR3 extends over 14 amino acids. The V and J ends lost 4 bases and 6 bases, in that order; junction bases with no gene match: 8. In germline, CDR1 is SGHVS, CDR2 FNYEAQ. The CDR3 coding sequence is TGTGCCAGCAGCTCCGGACAGGGTAGGCTCGAGCAGTACTTC. Translating it yields CASSSGQGRLEQYF. Full variable domain (missing parts from reference TRBV7-6 and TRBJ2-7): GAGVSQSPRYKVTKRGQDVALRCDPISGHVSLYWYRQALGQGPEFLTYFNYEAQQDKSGLPNDRFSAERPEGSISTLTIQRTEQRDSAMYRCASSSGQGRLEQYFGPGTRLTVT.

The V gene is TRBV11-1, the J gene TRBJ2-3, with TRBD2 matching 11 bases. Trimming at V came to 5 bases and at J to 5 bases, leaving 6 bases not matched to a gene. Germline CDR1 SGHAT, CDR2 FQDESV (reference sequence). The length of the CDR3 is 15 residues. DNA of the CDR3: TGTGCCAGCAGCGCTAGCGGGGGGAGAAAAGATACGCAGTATTTT. This translates into CASSASGGRKDTQYF.

This clone has a handful of counts. The chain links TRBV5-1 to TRBJ2-7; D may match TRBD1 or TRBD2 (5 bases each). CDR1 and CDR2 (germline): SGHRS, YFSETQ. The CDR3 totals 15 residues. Trimming cost V 0 bases and J 6 bases, with 16 bases left between them. The CDR3 loop reads CASSLAGAGAGEQYF. CDR3 nucleotide sequence: TGCGCCAGCAGCTTGGCCGGGGCTGGGGCCGGCGAGCAGTACTTC. Based on the CDR3 plus reference TRBV5-1 and TRBJ2-7, the full variable domain is KAGVTQTPRYLIKTRGQQVTLSCSPISGHRSVSWYQQTPGQGLQFLFEYFSETQRNKGNFPGRFSGRQFSNSRSEMNVSTLELGDSALYLCASSLAGAGAGEQYFGPGTRLTVT.